Listed here is a single T cell receptor (beta chain). Its specificity is unknown. The data derive from a study of T cells expressing NK-cell markers. Study-level background: Sequencing covered eight donors, seven HCMV-seropositive and one seronegative. Study conclusions and caveats: Among CD8+ T cells from several donors, dominant NKG2C+ clonotypes accounted for roughly 1.0-7.0%.

Germline CDR1 is SGDLS and CDR2 is YYNGEE. This CDR3 comprises 13 residues. TCRdb reanalyzed the 5' RACE reads and collapses them to one entry per CDR3 protein, without DNA. This sample carries about 540,000 distinct CDR3 sequences, with roughly 3.5% going to the ten biggest clones. Sequences were obtained from blood T cells: a sorted CD56 or NKG2C T cell subset, CD4+ or CD8+ T cells, or bulk PBMC T cells (not recorded which). The V call is TRBV9, the J call TRBJ2-3; TCRdb indicates TRBD1, and absent DNA this call remains unverified. This TCR was recovered from a man younger than 35 in good health. CDR3 residues: CASSAQGWDTQYF.